This record looks at one T cell receptor beta chain sequence and its context. What it recognizes is unknown. This specimen belongs to a study of T cells in tumors after PD-1 blockade. Looking at the study overall: Daily vismodegib 150 mg continued in a subset of anti-PD-1-treated patients. On average, tumor samples gave about 26,000 TCR templates and 6,041 unique clonotypes.

Study results and limitations: Only pre- versus post-treatment comparisons showed clonal replacement.

Here immunoSEQ multiplex PCR was the method, and the copy in TCRdb shows in-frame clones only, minus some. Of 4,000 to 5,500 clones listed, roughly 60% are singletons. The V gene lost 3 bases and the J gene lost 10 bases, with 4 bases spanning the gap. The CDR3 covers 10 residues. Germline CDR1 SEHNR, CDR2 FQNEAQ (reference sequence). The clonotype originates from a human donor with basal cell carcinoma. The sequencing here drew on tumor tissue, taken after anti-PD-1 treatment. The V call is TRBV7-9, the J call TRBJ2-1; D not certain. The DNA of the CDR3 is TGTGCCAGCAGCTTCGGCGAGCAGTTCTTC. It specifies CASSFGEQFF.